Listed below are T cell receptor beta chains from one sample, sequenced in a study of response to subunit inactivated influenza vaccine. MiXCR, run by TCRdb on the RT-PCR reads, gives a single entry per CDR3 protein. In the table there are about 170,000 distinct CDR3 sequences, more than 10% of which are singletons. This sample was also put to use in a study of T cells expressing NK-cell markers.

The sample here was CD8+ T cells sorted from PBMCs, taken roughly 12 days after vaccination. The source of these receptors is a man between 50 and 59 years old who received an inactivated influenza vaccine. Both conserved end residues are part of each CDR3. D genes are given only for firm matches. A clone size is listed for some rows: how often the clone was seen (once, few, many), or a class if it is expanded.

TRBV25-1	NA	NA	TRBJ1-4	TGTGCCAGCAGTGAATTCGAGGGGGATTCGGGTGAAAAACTGTTTTTT	CASSEFEGDSGEKLFF
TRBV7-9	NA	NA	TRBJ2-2	TGTGCCAGCAGCCTCACAGGGCCTGGGGAGCCGTTTTTT	CASSLTGPGEPFF
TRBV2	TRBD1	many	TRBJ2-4	TGTGCCGCAATCCTCAGGGGGTTGGCCAAAAACATTCAGTACTTC	CAAILRGLAKNIQYF
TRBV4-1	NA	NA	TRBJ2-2	TGCGCCAGCAGCCAAGTCCAGTACACCGGGGAGCTGTTTTTT	CASSQVQYTGELFF
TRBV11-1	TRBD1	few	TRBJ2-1	TGTGCCAGCAGGTCCGGGACAGGATACTCCTACAATGAGCAGTTCTTC	CASRSGTGYSYNEQFF
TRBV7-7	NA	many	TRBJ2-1	TGTGCTAGCAGCTACGGGCAGTACAATGAGCAGTTCTTC	CASSYGQYNEQFF
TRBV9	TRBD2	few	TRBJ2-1	TGTGCCAGCAGCCCTCTAGGGAGGGCCAATGAGCAGTTCTTC	CASSPLGRANEQFF
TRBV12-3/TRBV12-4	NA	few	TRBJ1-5	TGTGCCAGCAGTCGCCCTAATCAGCCCCAGCATTTT	CASSRPNQPQHF
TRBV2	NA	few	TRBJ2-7	TGTGCCAGCAGTGATGTGGCAGGGGTGGACGAGCAGTACTTC	CASSDVAGVDEQYF
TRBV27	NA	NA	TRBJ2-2	TGTGCCAGCAGTTTAACCCCGGACTTCCTGAACACCGGGGAGCTGTTTTTT	CASSLTPDFLNTGELFF
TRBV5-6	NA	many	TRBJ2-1	TGTGCCAGCAGCTTGGAGGTAGAGTACAATGAGCAGTTCTTC	CASSLEVEYNEQFF
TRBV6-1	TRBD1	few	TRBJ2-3	TGTGCCAGCAACTACCCGGGACAGTCAAGCACAGATACGCAGTATTTT	CASNYPGQSSTDTQYF
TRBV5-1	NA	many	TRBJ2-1	TGCGCCAGCAGCCCCGGGGCGGGGCATGAGCAGTTCTTC	CASSPGAGHEQFF
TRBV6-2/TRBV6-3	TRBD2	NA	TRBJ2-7	TGTGCCAGCAGTTACCGAGCGGGGGGTGTCTACGAGCAGTACTTC	CASSYRAGGVYEQYF
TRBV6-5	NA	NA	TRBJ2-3	TGTGCCAGCAGTTTATCCTCCTGGGCAGCGATAAACACAGATACGCAGTATTTT	CASSLSSWAAINTDTQYF
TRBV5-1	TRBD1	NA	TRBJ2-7	TGCGCCAGCAGCTGGGACAGCTCCTACGAGCAGTACTTC	CASSWDSSYEQYF
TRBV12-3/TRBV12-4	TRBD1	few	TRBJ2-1	TGTGCCAGCAGTGGTCCCGGGACAGGCTACAATGAGCAGTTCTTC	CASSGPGTGYNEQFF
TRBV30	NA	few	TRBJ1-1	TGTGCCTGGAGTGTACGAGGGCCCACTGAAGCTTTCTTT	CAWSVRGPTEAFF
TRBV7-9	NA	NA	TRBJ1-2	TGTGCCAGCAGCGAGGGGGATGGCTACACCTTC	CASSEGDGYTF
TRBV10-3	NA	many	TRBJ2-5	TGTGCCATCAGTGGCGTCCCTTGGGAGACCCAGTACTTC	CAISGVPWETQYF
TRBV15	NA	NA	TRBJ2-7	TGTGCCACCAGCAGGGGTCGGAGGGCGAGCGAGCAGTACTTC	CATSRGRRASEQYF
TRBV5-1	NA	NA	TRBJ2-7	TGCGCCAGCAGCTTGCAGGCGTCCTACGAGCAGTACTTC	CASSLQASYEQYF